The clone carrying this T cell receptor (beta chain) was recorded only once. Germline lookup yields CDR1 SGHNT and CDR2 YENEEA. Trimming pared 5 bases from V and 7 bases from J, leaving 12 bases between. The length of the CDR3 is 13 residues. Data came from immunoSEQ multiplex PCR; TCRdb stores just in-frame clones and leaves some out. The sample carries about 15,000 clones, roughly two thirds recorded once. These data originate in a study of PD-1 blockade in classical Hodgkin lymphoma. Brentuximab vedotin exposure varied among the patients, all of whom had relapsed after autologous stem cell transplantation.

The chain links TRBV11-3 to TRBJ2-1; TRBD2 might be the D (6 bases). The material sequenced was peripheral blood mononuclear cells (PBMCs), taken at baseline. The sequence was obtained from a human donor with classical Hodgkin lymphoma. The CDR3 DNA follows: TGTGCCAGCAGCATACTAGCTTTTAATGAGCAGTTCTTC. As protein: CASSILAFNEQFF.